This TCR beta chain was recovered during a study of OX40 agonist ivuxolimab in advanced cancers. The V gene's germline CDR1 is MDHEN and CDR2 SYDVKM. CDR3 size: 12 residues. Data came from immunoSEQ multiplex PCR; TCRdb stores just in-frame clones and leaves some out. The table shows over 100,000 clones, with 85% to 90% occurring only once. This rearrangement joins TRBV28 to TRBJ2-1; TRBD2 matches 8 bases. The sequence came from an adult with an advanced solid tumor such as melanoma, head and neck, liver or kidney cancer. The sequencing used CD4+ or CD8+ T cells sorted from blood, collected in a trial of the OX40 agonist ivuxolimab. DNA of the CDR3: TGTGTCGCGGGGGGAGGCCTCGCTGAGCAGTTCTTC. Translating gives CVAGGGLAEQFF.